A single sample is the source of the 8 T cell receptor beta chains below, sequenced in a study of shared clonotypes between healthy human individuals (TCRdb year 2020). Receptor libraries were prepared by the immunoSEQ multiplex PCR assay. What TCRdb holds here is the immuneACCESS table cut down to in-frame rearrangements. Part of the clones is not present; checked against another copy, under half of the missing clones reflect an unresolved V gene, and the others are unexplained. The sample includes roughly 720,000 clones, with around 90% observed a single time. 30% to 40% of the sample lies in the top ten. Sequencing was done on a sample of memory CD8+ T cells from PBMCs. The intended sense of this specimen's cell subset or site label: CD45RO+ cells pooled with CCR7-negative TemRA cells. These receptors were obtained from a man aged 18 to 30 in good health. Some clones in this sample may be carry-over from other donors' samples.

The chain combines TRBV19 with TRBJ2-1; a possible D gene is TRBD1 (5 bases). V gave up 6 bases and J gave up 0 bases, with 12 bases separating them. The CDR3 has 15 residues. Germline values: CDR1 LNHDA, CDR2 SQIVND (reference sequence). CDR3 loop: CASSYRFSSYNEQFF. The CDR3 DNA reads TGTGCCAGTAGCTACAGGTTTAGCTCCTACAATGAGCAGTTCTTC.

The chain has TRBV6-5 and TRBJ2-7; 7 bases agree with TRBD2. The length of the CDR3 is 15 residues. From germline, CDR1 is MNHEY and CDR2 SVGAGI. Trimming took 5 bases from V and 2 from J; bases not matched to a gene: 9. As DNA, the CDR3 is TGTGCCAGCAGTCCCTTACCAGCGGGGACCTACGAGCAGTACTTC. Amino acids: CASSPLPAGTYEQYF.

The CDR3 coding sequence is TGCGCCAGCAGTACCTCCGGACCCCACGAGCAGTACTTC. The encoded protein is CASSTSGPHEQYF. The chain links TRBV23-1 to TRBJ2-7; D not certain. TRBV23-1 is an ORF, and what it does is uncertain. There are 13 residues in the CDR3. Trimming took 5 bases from V and 5 from J, leaving 13 bases between them.

The CDR3 region is CASSLTSAGELFF. The CDR3 DNA is TGTGCCAGCAGTTTAACCTCCGCCGGGGAGCTGTTTTTT. The gene calls are TRBV28 and TRBJ2-2; D is unclear. The CDR3 is 13 amino acids. Germline loops: CDR1 MDHEN, CDR2 SYDVKM. V lost 2 bases and J 6 bases, leaving 7 bases between the germline ends. Together with reference TRBV28 and TRBJ2-2, the CDR3 gives the full variable domain: DVKVTQSSRYLVKRTGEKVFLECVQDMDHENMFWYRQDPGLGLRLIYFSYDVKMKEKGDIPEGYSVSREKKERFSLILESASTNQTSMYLCASSLTSAGELFFGEGSRLTVL.

For the CDR3, the DNA is TGTGCCAGCAGTATTATGCCTAGCGGGCCCCTCGGAGATACGCAGTATTTT. Translation: CASSIMPSGPLGDTQYF. The rearrangement uses TRBV27 and TRBJ2-3, with 8 positions matching TRBD2. Trimming removed 5 bases from V and 5 bases from J; junction bases left unmatched: 15. Per germline, CDR1 MNHEY and CDR2 SMNVEV (reference sequence). The CDR3 spans 17 residues.

This chain uses TRBV7-9 with TRBJ1-1, with D uncertain. V lost 5 bases and J lost 5, with 21 bases in between. Germline CDR1 and CDR2: SEHNR and FQNEAQ (reference sequence). CDR3 length: 16 residues. The CDR3 region is CASSPRIWGEGTEAFF. CDR3 nucleotides: TGTGCCAGCAGCCCTAGAATCTGGGGTGAAGGAACTGAAGCTTTCTTT.

V usage is TRBV7-9 and J usage is TRBJ2-7; 9 positions match TRBD1. The CDR3 runs 15 residues. CDR1 is SEHNR, CDR2 FQNEAQ, per germline (reference sequence). The ends lost 5 bases at V and 6 bases at J; junction bases unmatched: 11. The CDR3 loop reads CASSLGTGTTGEQYF. The CDR3 nucleotides are TGTGCCAGCAGCCTAGGGACAGGGACCACCGGCGAGCAGTACTTC.

For the CDR3, the DNA is TGTGCCAGCAGCGGGTCTAGCGGAACAGATAGCACAGATACGCAGTATTTT. Translated, it gives CASSGSSGTDSTDTQYF. V is TRBV27 and J is TRBJ2-3; 7 positions agree with TRBD2. This CDR3 comprises 17 residues. V shed 6 bases and J 0 bases; nucleotides not matched to a gene: 12. The germline V gene encodes CDR1 MNHEY and CDR2 SMNVEV (reference sequence).